The T cell receptor beta chain described here comes from a study of vaccination and CD4 T cells after COVID-19 (dated by TCRdb to the early 2020s). At the level of the whole study: Every convalescent patient had a positive nasal swab PCR test for SARS-CoV-2, with mild disease in several patients and severe disease in one. In the convalescent cohort there were six males and four females, among whom were two Hispanic individuals, seven Caucasians, two Asians and one multiracial person. Each participant got two doses of either the Pfizer-BioNTech BNT162b2 vaccine (n=8) or the Moderna mRNA-1273 vaccine (n=2). Post-COVID blood samples from convalescent patients were collected a median of 101 days after diagnosis, with a range of roughly 35 to 180 days. The time from the second vaccine dose to post-vaccine blood sampling had a median of around 72 days and ranged from roughly 13 to 241 days. The spike-specific CD4+ TCR repertoire was compared before and after mRNA vaccination in over nine COVID-19 convalescent patients and 4 infection-naive healthy vaccine recipients.

Library method: PCR. This sample was sequenced with an Illumina iSeq 100. Regarding the original processing steps: Non-productive sequences were removed, and CDR3s not starting with C, not ending with F or W, or shorter than 7 amino acids were discarded. Using R version 3.6.1, CDR3 homology was evaluated through Levenshtein distances (stringdist) along with unrooted phylogenetic trees (ape). TCRdb itself trimmed the public reads at Q25 with fastp, ran MiXCR and retained productive beta chains. Rows matching on CDR3 protein sequence are summarized as one entry with the most common DNA and genes. TCRdb, not the original authors, processed these V and J calls. The sample table contains about 19,000 distinct CDR3 sequences; only one count was recorded for roughly 60% of them. The ten largest clones represent roughly 1.1% of the sample. As to this clonotype: Its antigen is unknown. Per-base quality was not reported, and no clone a single base away is much larger than it.

General findings and caveats noted by the study authors: The study included relatively few convalescent patients and did not analyze early timepoints after natural infection. Among the post-vaccine SARS-CoV-2-reactive clones in convalescent patients, a median roughly 85% showed up only after vaccination, which suggests vaccine-specific priming. Although the median number of SARS-CoV-2-reactive clonotypes went up from approximately 20 after infection to around 39 after vaccination, the increase was not significant. In convalescent patients, nearly all vaccine-specific clones (304 of 307) were found to be mono-reactive for SARS-CoV-2 spike rather than cross-reactive with common cold coronaviruses.

Positive SARS-CoV-2 PCR tests in the convalescent patients dated from March to December 2020, before Alpha, Beta and Delta variants emerged in the United States. PBMCs were separated from whole blood using Ficoll-Paque Plus gradient centrifugation and then either used fresh or cryopreserved at -140C. Sequenced material: CD4+ T cells from blood, taken after SARS-CoV-2 vaccination. The receptor was isolated from a human donor who had recovered from COVID-19.

The DNA is as follows: TGTGCCAGCAGTTACACGAGACAGGCGAACACTGAAGCTTTCTTT. Its protein product is CASSYTRQANTEAFF. This chain is built from TRBV6-5 and TRBJ1-1, with a tentative D gene TRBD1 over 6 matching bases. V is shortened by 2 bases, J by 1 base, and the region joining them spans 11 bases. The CDR3 runs 15 residues from the cysteine to the phenylalanine. The kept DNA is CDR3 alone, 45 bases in frame from the first base. CDR1 is given as MNHEY and CDR2 as SVGAGI, both from the germline V gene.